A single sample is the source of the 32 T cell receptor beta chains below, sequenced in a study of radiotherapy plus CTLA-4 blockade in lung cancer. Libraries were prepared by immunoSEQ multiplex PCR; TCRdb keeps only in-frame clonotypes and omits some of them. The sample shows roughly 66,000 clones, about four fifths of them seen only once. The source was peripheral blood, collected from a patient treated with radiotherapy plus ipilimumab. These receptors originate from a human donor with non-small cell lung cancer who had a partial response to radiotherapy plus ipilimumab.

This clone was seen a few times. The chain recombines TRBV7-3 with TRBJ1-2; no clear D. Germline V gives CDR1 SGHTA, CDR2 FQGTGA. The CDR3 has 14 residues. V shed 5 bases and J shed 2 bases, with 12 bases lying between them. The CDR3 sequence is CASSTGGGNYGYTF. The CDR3 DNA follows: TGTGCCAGCAGCACGGGAGGCGGAAACTATGGCTACACCTTC. Supplemented by reference TRBV7-3 and TRBJ1-2, the full variable domain reads GAGVSQTPSNKVTEKGKYVELRCDPISGHTALYWYRQSLGQGPEFLIYFQGTGAADDSGLPNDRFFAVRPEGSVSTLKIQRTERGDSAVYLCASSTGGGNYGYTFGSGTRLTVV.

The chain has TRBV7-3 and TRBJ2-1, with D perhaps TRBD2 (5 bases). The CDR3 is 14 amino acids. The germline V gene has CDR1 SGHTA and CDR2 FQGTGA. V was trimmed by 5 bases and J by 8 bases, leaving 16 bases between them. The CDR3 coding sequence is TGTGCCAGCAGCCCCAGTACAGCGGAGGATGAGCAGTTCTTC. Translating it yields CASSPSTAEDEQFF. The whole variable domain, remainder taken from reference TRBV7-3 and TRBJ2-1, is GAGVSQTPSNKVTEKGKYVELRCDPISGHTALYWYRQSLGQGPEFLIYFQGTGAADDSGLPNDRFFAVRPEGSVSTLKIQRTERGDSAVYLCASSPSTAEDEQFFGPGTRLTVL.

This clone was picked up one time. This sequence joins TRBV5-1 and TRBJ2-1; TRBD2 aligns across 10 bases. With V trimmed by 7 bases and J by 7 bases, 14 bases remained unmatched. Looked up from germline, CDR1 is SGHRS and CDR2 is YFSETQ. The CDR3 sequence is 16 residues long. The CDR3 nucleotides are TGCGCCAGCCGCCCCCGGCCTAGCGGGAGAACGAATGAGCAGTTCTTC. Translation: CASRPRPSGRTNEQFF.

The V gene is TRBV18, the J gene TRBJ1-5, with D possibly matching TRBD1 (6 bases). V was shortened by 3 bases and J by 4 bases, with 16 bases between the two germline ends. CDR1 KGHSH and CDR2 LQKENI come from the germline V gene. The CDR3 covers 16 residues. CDR3 DNA sequence: TGTGCCAGCTCACCCACGGGGAAGGGGGGGAATCAGCCCCAGCATTTT. It yields the protein CASSPTGKGGNQPQHF.

V and J are TRBV27 and TRBJ2-2, with 8 bases identical to TRBD2. The CDR3 loop spans 14 amino acids. Losses at the gene ends were 7 bases for V and 8 bases for J; bases not matched to a gene: 9. CDR1 and CDR2 (germline): MNHEY, SMNVEV (reference sequence). This CDR3 reads CASMAVAGRGELFF. The CDR3 DNA reads as TGTGCCAGCATGGCAGTAGCGGGGAGGGGGGAGCTGTTTTTT.

There are a few counts of this clone. The chain links TRBV10-1 to TRBJ2-1; a weak D match, TRBD2 (6 bases). CDR3 length equals 12 residues. V was pared by 2 bases and J by 8 bases, with 7 bases between. The germline CDR1 and CDR2 sequences are WNHNN and SYGVQD (reference sequence). The CDR3 sequence: CASSEGGYEQFF. CDR3 bases: TGCGCCAGCAGTGAGGGGGGGTATGAGCAGTTCTTC.

The rearrangement uses TRBV6-6 and TRBJ1-1, with no clear D. The V gene lost 0 bases and the J gene lost 4 bases, with 15 bases spanning the gap. Germline loops: CDR1 MNHNY, CDR2 SVGAGI (reference sequence). This CDR3 is 16 amino acids long. The CDR3 nucleotides are TGTGCCAGCAGTTACTCGAGAGCCGGTCGGAGCACTGAAGCTTTCTTT. Its protein product is CASSYSRAGRSTEAFF.

V is TRBV6-1 and J is TRBJ2-7, with 8 positions matching TRBD1. V trimming: 6 bases; J trimming: 3 bases; junction bases outside the gene matches: 7. Germline CDR1 reads MNHNS; CDR2 reads SASEGT. The CDR3 is made up of 14 amino acids. CDR3 coding DNA: TGTGCCAGCAGCCTAGACAGGGGACTCTACGAGCAGTACTTC. Residues: CASSLDRGLYEQYF.

The chain couples TRBV11-2 to TRBJ2-7; 7 nucleotides agree with TRBD1. CDR1 and CDR2 from the germline V gene are SGHAT and FQNNGV. The CDR3 sequence is 14 residues long. V lost 5 bases and J lost 2; bases outside the gene matches: 6. CDR3 loop: CASSLGTDPYEQYF. CDR3 DNA: TGTGCCAGCAGCCTTGGGACAGACCCCTACGAGCAGTACTTC.

The chain joins TRBV7-3 to TRBJ2-2; a weak D match, TRBD1 (6 bases). Trimming removed 5 bases at V and 3 bases at J, with 19 bases between. Looked up from germline, CDR1 is SGHTA and CDR2 is FQGTGA. The CDR3 is 17 amino acids. The CDR3 loop reads CASSPRGGNLYTGELFF. The CDR3 region has the DNA TGTGCCAGCAGCCCCCGAGGGGGAAATCTTTACACCGGGGAGCTGTTTTTT.

V usage is TRBV10-1 and J usage is TRBJ2-5; 11 bases align to TRBD2. Germline CDR1 and CDR2: WNHNN and SYGVQD (reference sequence). V dropped 5 bases and J dropped 5; count of bases not matched to a gene: 13. The CDR3 consists of 17 residues. For the CDR3, the DNA is TGCGCCAGCAGTCAGGCGAAACTAGCGGGAGCGGGTGAGACCCAGTACTTC. It specifies CASSQAKLAGAGETQYF.

The chain employs TRBV9 and TRBJ2-7; TRBD2 is a possible D gene (5 bases). CDR3 length: 14 amino acids. Germline CDR1 and CDR2: SGDLS and YYNGEE. V was shortened by 1 base and J by 0 bases, with 8 bases between the two germline ends. CDR3 bases: TGTGCCAGCAGCGTAACGGGGAGCTCCTACGAGCAGTACTTC. This translates into CASSVTGSSYEQYF.

This clone occurred once. V gene TRBV19 combines with J gene TRBJ1-1; 11 bases are shared with TRBD1. The CDR3 extends over 15 amino acids. V trimming: 9 bases; J trimming: 1 base; junction bases outside the gene matches: 7. Germline-derived CDR1 and CDR2 are LNHDA and SQIVND (reference sequence). In DNA form, the CDR3 reads TGTGCCAGCAAGGACAGGGGGCCCGCGAACACTGAAGCTTTCTTT. Protein sequence: CASKDRGPANTEAFF.

The chain uses TRBV4-1 and TRBJ2-2; 8 bases are shared with TRBD1. Germline CDR1 reads MGHRA; CDR2 reads YSYEKL. This CDR3 contains 16 residues. After removal of 4 bases from V and 6 bases from J, the junction contained 10 bases not matched to a gene. Here the CDR3 reads CASSRHGTGKAGELFF. CDR3 bases: TGCGCCAGCAGCCGGCACGGGACAGGTAAAGCCGGGGAGCTGTTTTTT.

This clone showed up just once. J is TRBJ1-6 and V is TRBV2; D is uncertain. CDR1 and CDR2 (germline): SNHLY, FYNNEI. V shed 4 bases and J shed 0 bases, with 7 bases lying between them. The CDR3 sequence is 15 residues long. CDR3 region: CASSAGSSYNSPLHF. The CDR3 DNA is TGTGCCAGCAGTGCGGGGAGCTCCTATAATTCACCCCTCCACTTT.

V and J are TRBV4-1 and TRBJ2-5; TRBD2 is a possible D gene (6 bases). CDR3 length equals 17 residues. Trimming took 2 bases from V and 5 from J, leaving 21 bases between them. Germline lookup yields CDR1 MGHRA and CDR2 YSYEKL. The CDR3 DNA reads TGCGCCAGCAGCCAACCGAGCGGGTACCGAACTTTGGAGACCCAGTACTTC. It specifies CASSQPSGYRTLETQYF.

This chain links TRBV11-2 with TRBJ1-2, with D perhaps TRBD1 (6 bases). The germline V and J ends were trimmed by 1 base and 3 bases, with 15 bases remaining between them. The CDR3 loop spans 16 amino acids. CDR1 is SGHAT and CDR2 is FQNNGV in the germline V gene. This CDR3 reads CASSLAGPGHDYGYTF. The DNA for the CDR3 is TGTGCCAGCAGCTTAGCTGGGCCGGGACATGACTATGGCTACACCTTC.

The V call is TRBV25-1, the J call TRBJ2-7; TRBD1 might be the D (5 bases). Trimming shortened V by 5 bases and J by 2 bases, and 13 bases separated the two germline ends. Germline values: CDR1 MGHDK, CDR2 SYGVNS. The CDR3 runs to 14 residues. This chain's CDR3 is CASSSSRAAYEQYF. The CDR3 DNA reads TGTGCCAGCAGTTCCAGCAGGGCCGCCTACGAGCAGTACTTC.

This clone was picked up a small number of times. The chain couples TRBV6-5 to TRBJ1-1; the D gene is possibly TRBD1 (6 bases). Between the trimmed V and J ends, which lost 7 bases and 12 bases, there was a span of 18 bases. Per germline, CDR1 MNHEY and CDR2 SVGAGI. The CDR3 is 12 residues long. CDR3 coding DNA: TGTGCCAGCACCTACGGGTGGGGGCCGCCTTTCTTT. The encoded protein is CASTYGWGPPFF.

As concerns this clone: At one end, the junction sequence differs from germline, possibly due to a read error. The chain couples TRBV27 to TRBJ1-5; the D gene is possibly TRBD1 (6 bases). Germline V gene lookup returns CDR1 MNHEY and CDR2 SMNVEV (reference sequence). CDR3 length equals 16 residues. The CDR3 sequence is CASSLSGEGRNQPQHF. CDR3 DNA sequence: TGTGCCAGCAGCTTATCAGGGGAAGGCCGCAATCAGCCCCAGCATTTT.

V gene TRBV27 combines with J gene TRBJ2-7, with D possibly TRBD2 on 6 matching bases. The CDR3 runs 14 residues. With 5 bases removed from V and 4 bases from J, the gap between germline ends came to 15 bases. Per germline, CDR1 MNHEY and CDR2 SMNVEV (reference sequence). The DNA for the CDR3 is TGTGCCAGCAGTCTGGGGAGGTACACTTACGAGCAGTACTTC. Translating it yields CASSLGRYTYEQYF.

This sequence joins TRBV10-2 and TRBJ2-1; 9 bases are shared with TRBD2. The germline gives CDR1 WSHSY, CDR2 SAAADI. Trimming removed 4 bases from V and 6 bases from J; junction bases left unmatched: 4. The CDR3 contains 14 residues. Here the CDR3 reads CASSVAGGPNEQFF. The CDR3 nucleotides are TGCGCCAGCAGTGTGGCGGGAGGGCCCAATGAGCAGTTCTTC.

The chain couples TRBV4-2 to TRBJ2-7, with a possible D match to TRBD2 (5 bases). CDR1 and CDR2 (germline): LGHNA, YNFKEQ. This CDR3 has 15 amino acids. The V end lost 0 bases, the J end lost 1 base, and 10 bases lay between the germline ends. The CDR3 sequence is CASSQDIRGSYEQYF. Written as DNA, the CDR3 is TGTGCCAGCAGCCAAGATATTCGGGGTTCCTACGAGCAGTACTTC.

The rearrangement links TRBV29-1 to TRBJ2-2; 7 bases match TRBD1. The CDR3 length is 15 residues. With 7 bases clipped from V and 6 bases from J, the junction kept 14 bases outside the gene matches. CDR1 SQVTM and CDR2 ANQGSEA come from the germline V gene. CDR3 coding DNA: TGCAGCGCCGCCCGAGGGACAGCTTCCCCCGGGGAGCTGTTTTTT. Its translation is CSAARGTASPGELFF.

This chain joins TRBV11-3 and TRBJ1-2, with 7 bases that match TRBD1. There are 12 residues in the CDR3. The V gene end was trimmed by 9 bases and the J gene end by 6 bases; junction bases not matched to a gene: 7. Per the germline V gene, CDR1 is SGHNT and CDR2 is YENEEA. The CDR3 nucleotides read TGTGCCAGGATAGGGACAGCGGATGGCTACACCTTC. As protein: CARIGTADGYTF. Full variable domain (outside the CDR3, taken from reference TRBV11-3 and TRBJ1-2): EAGVVQSPRYKIIEKKQPVAFWCNPISGHNTLYWYLQNLGQGPELLIRYENEEAVDDSQLPKDRFSAERLKGVDSTLKIQPAELGDSAVYLCARIGTADGYTFGSGTRLTVV.

The rearrangement joins TRBV11-2 to TRBJ2-5; the D gene is possibly TRBD1 (6 bases). There are 14 residues in the CDR3. CDR1 is SGHAT, CDR2 FQNNGV, per germline. V was clipped by 5 bases and J by 5 bases, with 15 bases between them. As DNA, the CDR3 is TGTGCCAGCAGCATAACCAGGGGAGTGGAGACCCAGTACTTC. It is translated as CASSITRGVETQYF.

This chain connects TRBV5-1 to TRBJ1-3; D gene ambiguous. The CDR3 runs to 18 residues. Germline V lookup: CDR1 SGHRS, CDR2 YFSETQ. Trimming pared 1 base from V and 2 bases from J, leaving 19 bases between. The CDR3 DNA reads TGCGCCAGCAGCTTGTCTACCATTCAGACCGACACTGGAAACACCATATATTTT. It encodes CASSLSTIQTDTGNTIYF.

The CDR3 DNA follows: TGTGCCAGCAGCTTAGGACAGGGGCGGTTTACGTACGAGCAGTACTTC. Translated, it gives CASSLGQGRFTYEQYF. The chain combines TRBV11-1 with TRBJ2-7; TRBD1 agrees at 8 bases. The junction had 9 bases not matched to a gene; V was cut back by 1 base and J by 4 bases. Germline V gene sequence: CDR1 SGHAT, CDR2 FQDESV (reference sequence). CDR3 size: 16 residues. The full variable domain, completed using reference TRBV11-1 and TRBJ2-7, is EAEVAQSPRYKITEKSQAVAFWCDPISGHATLYWYRQILGQGPELLVQFQDESVVDDSQLPKDRFSAERLKGVDSTLKIQPAELGDSAMYLCASSLGQGRFTYEQYFGPGTRLTVT.

The chain employs TRBV15 and TRBJ2-7; 10 bases align to TRBD1. CDR3 length: 15 residues. Germline CDR1 is LNHNV and CDR2 is YYDKDF (reference sequence). V shed 3 bases and J 6 bases; nucleotides not matched to a gene: 8. This CDR3 is CATSSRDRGAPEQYF. CDR3 DNA: TGTGCCACCAGCAGTAGGGACAGGGGAGCGCCCGAGCAGTACTTC.

The chain has TRBV5-8 and TRBJ2-7; D remains unclear. CDR1 and CDR2 from the germline V gene are SGHTS and YDEGEE. V shed 3 bases and J shed 9 bases, with 13 bases lying between them. The CDR3 contains 12 residues. The CDR3 spells CASSSQVMGQYF. The CDR3, as DNA: TGTGCCAGCAGCTCCCAGGTAATGGGGCAGTACTTC.

The rearrangement uses TRBV2 and TRBJ2-2; 8 bases map to TRBD2. Germline V gene lookup returns CDR1 SNHLY and CDR2 FYNNEI. The V gene end was trimmed by 6 bases and the J gene end by 6 bases; junction bases not matched to a gene: 9. The CDR3 consists of 15 residues. This CDR3 reads CASRYSGMMPGELFF. As DNA, the CDR3 is TGTGCCAGCAGATATAGCGGGATGATGCCCGGGGAGCTGTTTTTT.

The chain joins TRBV21-1 to TRBJ2-7; the listed D gene, TRBD2, was not tested against the DNA. TRBV21-1 is assigned pseudogene status. There are 21 residues in the CDR3. CDR3 in amino acids: CASSGGGRYTNHIPITYEQYF. The DNA for the CDR3 is TGTGCCAGCAGCGGTGGCGGGAGGTACACTAACCATATTCCTATCACCTACGAGCAGTACTTC.